This TCR beta chain was documented in a study of STAT3 mutations in large granular lymphocyte leukemia. Overall study context: Approximately 40% of treated T-LGLL patients showed hematologic response to immunosuppression.

Clones were sequenced by immunoSEQ multiplex PCR, and TCRdb holds only the in-frame ones, with some missing. The table includes approximately 45,000 clones, about 81% detected once. Germline CDR1 is SGHTA and CDR2 is FQGNSA. This CDR3 is built from 14 residues. V was cut by 5 bases and J by 1 base, with 8 bases left in between. This clone appeared a single time. The antigen remains unidentified. Broader study findings: In about 35% of the 18 patients, new TCR clonotypes emerged after therapy. Variable sampling intervals and differing treatment regimens complicated linking therapy response to TCR clonal burden changes. In T-cell large granular lymphocyte leukemia, about half of patients showed multiple immunodominant subclonotypes.

The specimen was PBMCs. The receptor comes from a human donor with T large granular lymphocyte leukemia. Some clones in this sample may be carry-over from other donors' samples. The gene calls are TRBV7-2 and TRBJ2-2, with D possibly being TRBD1 or TRBD2 (5 bases each). The CDR3 is CASSRDRNTGELFF. The CDR3 DNA sequence: TGTGCCAGCAGCCGGGACCGGAACACCGGGGAGCTGTTTTTT.